The 15 T cell receptor beta chains given below trace back to one sample, sequenced in a study of post-analysis software for immune sequencing data. Findings and caveats of the study: Four to six TRBV segments were more frequent in patients than controls; TRBV5-6, TRBV5-1 and TRBV20-1 belonged to this group.

Their specific antigens are unknown. Unique molecular identifiers tagged the TCR beta cDNA libraries. Each CDR3 protein is one row after TCRdb ran MiXCR on the PCR reads. The sample consists of hundreds of thousands of distinct CDR3 sequences, about 40% of them appearing once. The sample taken for sequencing was blood. These receptors were obtained from a girl aged 5-17 years with multiple sclerosis.

This clonotype was seen only a few times. This chain joins TRBV4-1 and TRBJ1-5; no firm D call. The V end was cut by 0 bases, the J end by 4 bases, with 10 bases between. The CDR3 consists of 15 residues. In germline, CDR1 is MGHRA, CDR2 YSYEKL. CDR3 loop: CASSQDTPVNQPQHF. The CDR3 coding sequence is TGCGCCAGCAGCCAAGATACCCCAGTTAATCAGCCCCAGCATTTT.

The sample holds a few counts of this clonotype. At one of its ends the junction is not consistent with the germline gene, which may arise from a read error. This chain connects TRBV10-3 to TRBJ2-1; 10 bases map to TRBD2. The germline V gene has CDR1 ENHRY and CDR2 SYGVKD. The CDR3 loop spans 14 amino acids. CDR3 bases: TGTGCCGTCAGTGTGTCTAGCGGGAGAAATGAGCAGTTCTTC. Encoded protein: CAVSVSSGRNEQFF.

The chain employs TRBV13 and TRBJ2-7; 7 positions match TRBD1. Losses at the gene ends were 2 bases for V and 0 bases for J; bases not matched to a gene: 4. Per germline, CDR1 PRHDT and CDR2 FYEKMQ (reference sequence). The CDR3 totals 15 residues. This CDR3 is CASSLTGAYSYEQYF. In DNA, the CDR3 is TGTGCCAGCAGCTTAACAGGGGCCTACTCCTACGAGCAGTACTTC.

This clonotype appeared a few times. This sequence joins TRBV6-5 and TRBJ2-7, with D uncertain. V shed 9 bases and J shed 2 bases, with 20 bases lying between them. There are 15 residues in the CDR3. Germline CDR1 is MNHEY and CDR2 is SVGAGI. The CDR3 nucleotides are TGTGCCAGTTTCACACTCTCATCGGGCGCCTACGAGCAGTACTTC. It encodes CASFTLSSGAYEQYF.

J is TRBJ2-1 and V is TRBV20-1; the D call may be TRBD1 or TRBD2 (5 bases each). The germline V gene encodes CDR1 DFQATT and CDR2 SNEGSKA (reference sequence). This CDR3 spans 13 amino acids. V lost 3 bases and J lost 6, with 12 bases in between. The CDR3 protein is CSASGAGGNEQFF. For the CDR3, the DNA is TGCAGTGCTAGTGGTGCTGGGGGCAATGAGCAGTTCTTC.

This CDR3 is CASSSSGNYTF. DNA of the CDR3: TGTGCCAGCAGTTCCTCAGGGAACTACACCTTC. The chain recombines TRBV12-3 or TRBV12-4 with TRBJ1-2, with D possibly TRBD1 on 5 matching bases. This CDR3 has 11 residues. Between the trimmed V and J ends, which lost 4 bases and 10 bases, there was a span of 10 bases.

The table lists this clonotype with a few counts. Germline is not matched at one junction end, which may reflect a read error. This rearrangement joins TRBV5-4 to TRBJ2-7; TRBD2 matches 7 bases. Germline loops: CDR1 SGHNT, CDR2 YYREEE (reference sequence). The CDR3 has 14 residues. In nucleotides, the CDR3 is TGCGCCAGCAGTTCGCTAGCGGACTCCTACGAGCAGTACTTC. Amino acid sequence: CASSSLADSYEQYF.

The J gene is TRBJ2-3, the V gene TRBV5-1, with 7 bases lining up with TRBD1. Germline V lookup: CDR1 SGHRS, CDR2 YFSETQ. The V and J ends lost 0 bases and 2 bases, in that order; junction bases with no gene match: 6. This CDR3 is built from 16 residues. The CDR3 nucleotides are TGCGCCAGCAGCTTGGCGGGACAGACAATCACAGATACGCAGTATTTT. Translated, it gives CASSLAGQTITDTQYF.

This clonotype has a count of ten or more. The CDR3 DNA sequence: TGTGCCAGCAGTGCGCCTCAGGGATCGGGCTCTGGGGCCAACGTCCTGACTTTC. Translation gives CASSAPQGSGSGANVLTF. V and J are TRBV12-3 or TRBV12-4 and TRBJ2-6, with D perhaps TRBD1 (5 bases). The CDR3 is 18 residues long. The ends were cut back, 5 bases at V and 0 bases at J, with 17 bases in the middle.

The CDR3 DNA is TGTGCCATCAGTGAGTCAAGTAGTGAGCGGGAAAACATTCAGTACTTC. This encodes CAISESSSERENIQYF. The V call is TRBV10-3, the J call TRBJ2-4, with a tentative D call TRBD2 (6 bases). V was trimmed by 0 bases and J by 5 bases, leaving 14 bases between them. The CDR3 covers 16 residues. The germline V gene encodes CDR1 ENHRY and CDR2 SYGVKD.

The chain is built from TRBV7-9 and TRBJ2-3; 8 bases fit TRBD1. The trim removed 4 bases at V and 6 bases at J, leaving 6 bases unmatched. From germline, CDR1 is SEHNR and CDR2 FQNEAQ (reference sequence). This CDR3 region has 14 residues. CDR3 protein: CASSSQDRVDTQYF. The DNA for the CDR3 is TGTGCCAGCAGCTCCCAGGACAGGGTTGATACGCAGTATTTT.

V gene TRBV5-1 combines with J gene TRBJ2-2; D call uncertain. The CDR3 has 13 residues. V was cut by 0 bases and J by 3 bases, with 3 bases left in between. The germline V gene encodes CDR1 SGHRS and CDR2 YFSETQ. The CDR3 loop is CASSLDDTGELFF. CDR3 bases: TGCGCCAGCAGCTTGGATGACACCGGGGAGCTGTTTTTT. The whole variable domain, remainder taken from reference TRBV5-1 and TRBJ2-2, is KAGVTQTPRYLIKTRGQQVTLSCSPISGHRSVSWYQQTPGQGLQFLFEYFSETQRNKGNFPGRFSGRQFSNSRSEMNVSTLELGDSALYLCASSLDDTGELFFGEGSRLTVL.

The chain has TRBV7-9 and TRBJ1-6, with TRBD1 as a possible D gene (5 bases). Germline values: CDR1 SEHNR, CDR2 FQNEAQ (reference sequence). The CDR3 is made up of 14 amino acids. Trimming stripped 6 bases from V and 8 bases from J, with 14 bases between. CDR3: CASSSGREDSPLHF. The CDR3 DNA follows: TGTGCCAGCAGTTCAGGGCGTGAGGATTCACCCCTCCACTTT.

A few counts support this clonotype. The chain has TRBV7-2 and TRBJ2-1; D may be TRBD1 or TRBD2 (6 bases each). V was pared by 5 bases and J by 0 bases, with 14 bases between. CDR1 is SGHTA and CDR2 is FQGNSA in the germline V gene. The CDR3 totals 16 residues. The CDR3 loop reads CASSLVRGVSYNEQFF. CDR3 DNA sequence: TGTGCCAGCAGCCTGGTAAGGGGGGTCTCCTACAATGAGCAGTTCTTC.

In its sample, this clonotype was seen a few times. The chain is built from TRBV12-3 or TRBV12-4 and TRBJ2-1; 7 nucleotides agree with TRBD2. The CDR3 consists of 16 residues. V lost 4 bases and J lost 4; bases outside the gene matches: 10. The CDR3 spells CASSSNRGRGYNEQFF. CDR3 nucleotides: TGTGCCAGCAGTTCCAATCGAGGGAGGGGATACAATGAGCAGTTCTTC.